This T cell receptor beta chain was obtained from a study of blood T cell repertoires in COVID-19. Study at large: The United States, Italy and Spain provided the acute and convalescent COVID-19 samples. PBMCs, B-cell-depleted T cells, or T cells were the source of the cDNA or gDNA that made up the material.

In germline, CDR1 is SNHLY, CDR2 FYNNEI. The CDR3 contains 16 residues. V lost 6 bases and J lost 4, with 19 bases in between. In the source study's methods: Amplification of reference gene primers provided the estimated nucleated cell counts. Only in-frame clones appear in the TCRdb table, and some are missing; sequencing was by immunoSEQ multiplex PCR. The V and J calls and the clone size are those of that table, but D and trimming were determined from the DNA. The sample records around 140,000 clones, about nine tenths being singletons. The specimen was peripheral blood. This chain uses TRBV2 with TRBJ1-3; D possibly corresponds to TRBD1 (5 bases). The source is a human donor in a cohort sampled during active COVID-19. The CDR3 is CASRRIGTPPGNTIYF. The CDR3 nucleotides are TGTGCCAGCAGGAGAATCGGGACTCCCCCCGGAAACACCATATATTTT.